These 9 T cell receptor beta chains were sequenced from one sample in a study of blood T cell repertoires in COVID-19. Here immunoSEQ multiplex PCR was the method, and the copy in TCRdb shows in-frame clones only, minus some. The profile shows a few hundred thousand clones, approximately 89% of them singletons. The sequenced material came from peripheral blood. These receptors were taken from a middle-aged woman who had recovered from COVID-19.

This clone has only a few counts. Other nucleotide sequences in the sample specify the same CDR3. The chain recombines TRBV3-1 (or the pseudogene TRBV3-2) with TRBJ1-3, with TRBD1 matching 8 bases. V was pared by 3 bases and J by 4 bases, with 2 bases of the junction left unmatched. The V gene's germline CDR1 is LGHDT and CDR2 YNNKEL (reference sequence). The CDR3 extends over 14 amino acids. CDR3 protein: CASSQTGDGNTIYF. The CDR3 coding sequence is TGTGCCAGCAGCCAGACAGGGGACGGAAACACCATATATTTT.

J is TRBJ2-3 and V is TRBV19; D is perhaps TRBD1 (5 bases). V was clipped by 10 bases and J by 6 bases, with 23 bases between them. Looked up from germline, CDR1 is LNHDA and CDR2 is SQIVND (reference sequence). The CDR3 runs 15 residues. CDR3 nucleotides: TGTGCCACAAGTGGTGGTAGGGGTCACGGTGATACGCAGTATTTT. This gives the protein CATSGGRGHGDTQYF.

The chain combines TRBV7-8 with TRBJ1-4; D is ambiguous. The V gene's germline CDR1 is SGHVS and CDR2 FQNEAQ. The CDR3 is 15 amino acids. Trimming cost V 5 bases and J 1 base, with 11 bases left between them. This CDR3 reads CASSPASLTNEKLFF. In DNA form, the CDR3 reads TGTGCCAGCAGCCCCGCCAGTCTAACTAATGAAAAACTGTTTTTT.

The gene calls are TRBV9 and TRBJ2-5, with 7 bases fitting TRBD1. This CDR3 contains 16 residues. The J segment lost 4 bases and the V segment lost 3 bases, leaving 12 bases of the junction unmatched. Germline-derived CDR1 and CDR2 are SGDLS and YYNGEE. This chain's CDR3 is CASSANRDRPGETQYF. The CDR3, as DNA: TGTGCCAGCAGCGCCAACCGGGACAGACCTGGAGAGACCCAGTACTTC.

The rearrangement joins TRBV6-5 to TRBJ2-5; maybe TRBD1 (5 bases). Per the germline V gene, CDR1 is MNHEY and CDR2 is SVGAGI. Trimming shortened V by 5 bases and J by 5 bases, and 18 bases separated the two germline ends. The CDR3 runs 15 residues. The CDR3 nucleotides read TGTGCCAGCAGTACAACCTCCCGCGCAGGGGAGACCCAGTACTTC. It encodes CASSTTSRAGETQYF.

The rearrangement links TRBV10-3 to TRBJ2-3; TRBD2 might be the D (5 bases). The CDR3 sequence is 13 residues long. The germline CDR1 and CDR2 sequences are ENHRY and SYGVKD. Trimming shortened V by 4 bases and J by 11 bases, and 16 bases separated the two germline ends. This CDR3 is CAISVDPVGVQYF. The CDR3 DNA reads as TGTGCCATCAGTGTGGATCCGGTCGGGGTGCAGTATTTT.

The rearrangement links TRBV4-1 to TRBJ2-5, with a tentative D call TRBD2 (6 bases). CDR1 is MGHRA and CDR2 is YSYEKL in the germline V gene. This CDR3 contains 14 residues. The V gene lost 4 bases and the J gene lost 1 base, with 10 bases spanning the gap. CDR3 residues: CASSPPGGQETQYF. Here the CDR3 DNA reads TGCGCCAGCAGCCCCCCCGGGGGCCAAGAGACCCAGTACTTC.

The rearrangement links TRBV11-2 to TRBJ1-5; D unclear. Germline CDR1 is SGHAT and CDR2 is FQNNGV. The CDR3 is made up of 13 amino acids. V was pared by 4 bases and J by 8 bases, with 12 bases between. The CDR3, as DNA: TGTGCCAGCAGCTCCAAGACGGGGAAGCCCCAGCATTTT. This gives the protein CASSSKTGKPQHF.

The chain employs TRBV9 and TRBJ2-7, with 10 nucleotides matching TRBD2. CDR3 length: 13 residues. V dropped 4 bases and J dropped 3; count of bases not matched to a gene: 1. Germline V gene lookup returns CDR1 SGDLS and CDR2 YYNGEE. The CDR3 nucleotides are TGTGCCAGCAGCAGCGGGGGGGGCTACGAGCAGTACTTC. It translates to CASSSGGGYEQYF.